This is a list of T cell receptor beta chains from one sample in a study of cytomegalovirus exposure and HLA in healthy donors. Libraries were prepared by immunoSEQ multiplex PCR; TCRdb keeps only in-frame clonotypes and omits some of them. The top ten clones hold approximately 1.5% of a sample with fewer than 200,000 clones, approximately 62% of them seen once. The sample consisted of PBMCs. These receptor sequences come from a man in his fifties or sixties in good health and CMV-seronegative. CDR3s include the opening cysteine and the closing phenylalanine or tryptophan. The order of the fields is V gene, D gene, clone size, J gene, CDR3 DNA, CDR3 protein. The D gene is left open where the match is weak. Size tells how often a clone was seen (once, few, many) or the class of an expanded clone, and some rows leave it out.

V gene: TRBV7-9; D gene: TRBD1; clone size: NA; J gene: TRBJ2-5; CDR3 DNA: TGTGCCAGCAGCTTCGACAGGGGAAAAGAGACCCAGTACTTC; CDR3 protein: CASSFDRGKETQYF
V gene: TRBV28; D gene: NA; clone size: few; J gene: TRBJ2-7; CDR3 DNA: TGTGCCAGCAGTAAGAGACACTACGAGCAGTACTTC; CDR3 protein: CASSKRHYEQYF
V gene: TRBV9; D gene: NA; clone size: NA; J gene: TRBJ1-5; CDR3 DNA: TGTGCCAGCAGCGTAGCCGGGAATCAGCCCCAGCATTTT; CDR3 protein: CASSVAGNQPQHF
V gene: TRBV28; D gene: TRBD1; clone size: once; J gene: TRBJ2-6; CDR3 DNA: TGTGCCAGCAGTCCTGGACAGGGGGCGAACGGGGCCAACGTCCTGACTTTC; CDR3 protein: CASSPGQGANGANVLTF
V gene: TRBV5-1; D gene: TRBD1; clone size: NA; J gene: TRBJ1-1; CDR3 DNA: TGCGCCAGCAGCTCACAGGGGGTAACTGAAGCTTTCTTT; CDR3 protein: CASSSQGVTEAFF
V gene: TRBV5-4; D gene: NA; clone size: NA; J gene: TRBJ2-7; CDR3 DNA: TGTGCCAGCAGCTTGGGGGCAGGTGAGCAGTACTTC; CDR3 protein: CASSLGAGEQYF
V gene: TRBV25-1; D gene: TRBD1; clone size: NA; J gene: TRBJ1-1; CDR3 DNA: TGTGCCAGCAGTGCGGGACAGGGTAGATCGGCTGAAGCTTTCTTT; CDR3 protein: CASSAGQGRSAEAFF
V gene: TRBV2; D gene: NA; clone size: few; J gene: TRBJ2-3; CDR3 DNA: TGTGCCAGCAGTGCCATACCTCAGGGATCAGATACGCAGTATTTT; CDR3 protein: CASSAIPQGSDTQYF
V gene: TRBV7-2; D gene: TRBD2; clone size: NA; J gene: TRBJ2-5; CDR3 DNA: TGTGCCAGCAGCTCTACTAGCGGGGGCCAAGAGACCCAGTACTTC; CDR3 protein: CASSSTSGGQETQYF
V gene: TRBV5-1; D gene: NA; clone size: NA; J gene: TRBJ2-3; CDR3 DNA: TGCGCCAGCAGGGCACAGGGAGAGACAGATACGCAGTATTTT; CDR3 protein: CASRAQGETDTQYF
V gene: TRBV2; D gene: NA; clone size: once; J gene: TRBJ1-4; CDR3 DNA: TGTGCCAGCAGTTTCTTGACGGGTGAAAAACTGTTTTTT; CDR3 protein: CASSFLTGEKLFF
V gene: TRBV6-1; D gene: NA; clone size: NA; J gene: TRBJ1-2; CDR3 DNA: TGTGCCAGCAGTGAAGCGCTTCTGGGGCGGCTCTATGGCTACACCTTC; CDR3 protein: CASSEALLGRLYGYTF
V gene: TRBV14; D gene: TRBD2; clone size: NA; J gene: TRBJ2-1; CDR3 DNA: TGTGCCAGCAGCCCCGGGATTACTCAAAGGCCTAGCGGGGCCGTCAATGAGCAGTTCTTC; CDR3 protein: CASSPGITQRPSGAVNEQFF
V gene: TRBV7-2; D gene: TRBD1; clone size: NA; J gene: TRBJ1-6; CDR3 DNA: TGTGCCAGCAGCCCGCAGGGGGATTCACCCCTCCACTTT; CDR3 protein: CASSPQGDSPLHF
V gene: TRBV4-2; D gene: NA; clone size: NA; J gene: TRBJ1-3; CDR3 DNA: TGTGCCAGCAGCCAAGATTTACAGGGCGGAAACACCATATATTTT; CDR3 protein: CASSQDLQGGNTIYF
V gene: TRBV5-1; D gene: NA; clone size: few; J gene: TRBJ2-7; CDR3 DNA: TGCGCCAGCAGGGGTGCCGCGGGGAACTACGAGCAGTACTTC; CDR3 protein: CASRGAAGNYEQYF
V gene: TRBV9; D gene: NA; clone size: few; J gene: TRBJ1-1; CDR3 DNA: TGTGCCAGCAGCGTAATCCAGGGAGGGACTGAAGCTTTCTTT; CDR3 protein: CASSVIQGGTEAFF
V gene: TRBV7-9; D gene: NA; clone size: NA; J gene: TRBJ1-5; CDR3 DNA: TGTGCCAGCAGCTTATCAGGGAATCAGCCCCAGCATTTT; CDR3 protein: CASSLSGNQPQHF
V gene: TRBV10-2; D gene: TRBD1; clone size: NA; J gene: TRBJ2-7; CDR3 DNA: TGCGCCAGCAGGCCGGGACAGGGGTCGCTCGAGCAGTACTTC; CDR3 protein: CASRPGQGSLEQYF
V gene: TRBV7-6; D gene: NA; clone size: NA; J gene: TRBJ2-1; CDR3 DNA: TGTGCCAGCAGCTTAGATCGTGACAGGAGCTCCTACAATGAGCAGTTCTTC; CDR3 protein: CASSLDRDRSSYNEQFF
V gene: TRBV27; D gene: NA; clone size: NA; J gene: TRBJ1-6; CDR3 DNA: TGTGCCAGCAGCCCCTGGGCAGACGGTGCTTCACCCCTCCACTTT; CDR3 protein: CASSPWADGASPLHF
V gene: TRBV20-1; D gene: NA; clone size: NA; J gene: TRBJ2-3; CDR3 DNA: TGCAGTGCTAGTGTGGGCCTTTCGAAGTATTTT; CDR3 protein: CSASVGLSKYF
V gene: TRBV6-6; D gene: TRBD1; clone size: NA; J gene: TRBJ2-7; CDR3 DNA: TGTGCCAGCAGCTCCCCGACAGGGGGGTCCTACGAGCAGTACTTC; CDR3 protein: CASSSPTGGSYEQYF
V gene: TRBV5-1; D gene: NA; clone size: NA; J gene: TRBJ1-1; CDR3 DNA: TGCGCCAGCAGCTTTGCGCCGTTGAACACTGAAGCTTTCTTT; CDR3 protein: CASSFAPLNTEAFF
V gene: TRBV28; D gene: TRBD1; clone size: NA; J gene: TRBJ1-1; CDR3 DNA: TGTGCCAGCAGTTTGAGACAGGGAGGCTTGGTTCACACTGAAGCTTTCTTT; CDR3 protein: CASSLRQGGLVHTEAFF
V gene: TRBV28; D gene: TRBD1; clone size: NA; J gene: TRBJ2-7; CDR3 DNA: TGTGCCAGCAGGACCGGGACAGGGAGGTACGAGCAGTACTTC; CDR3 protein: CASRTGTGRYEQYF
V gene: TRBV5-1; D gene: TRBD1; clone size: NA; J gene: TRBJ2-7; CDR3 DNA: TGCGCCAGCAGCCCCTGGGGACAGGGGGCGGGCGAGCAGTACTTC; CDR3 protein: CASSPWGQGAGEQYF
V gene: TRBV7-9; D gene: NA; clone size: NA; J gene: TRBJ1-2; CDR3 DNA: TGTGCCAGCAGCAATGAAGGGGGATATGGCTACACCTTC; CDR3 protein: CASSNEGGYGYTF
V gene: TRBV5-5; D gene: NA; clone size: few; J gene: TRBJ1-4; CDR3 DNA: TGTGCCAGCAGCTTGGGGTACTTTAATGAAAAACTGTTTTTT; CDR3 protein: CASSLGYFNEKLFF
V gene: TRBV25-1; D gene: TRBD1; clone size: NA; J gene: TRBJ1-2; CDR3 DNA: TGTGTCAGCAGTAAAATTGGGACAGGGACCTATGGCTACACCTTC; CDR3 protein: CVSSKIGTGTYGYTF
V gene: TRBV4-2; D gene: TRBD2; clone size: NA; J gene: TRBJ2-3; CDR3 DNA: TGTGCCAGCAGCCAACCCTCGGGGGGGCTTTTGGATACGCAGTATTTT; CDR3 protein: CASSQPSGGLLDTQYF
V gene: TRBV7-9; D gene: NA; clone size: NA; J gene: TRBJ2-7; CDR3 DNA: TGTGCCAGCAGCGCCTTCTGGGGGGGCCTATTATACGAGCAGTACTTC; CDR3 protein: CASSAFWGGLLYEQYF
V gene: TRBV15; D gene: TRBD1; clone size: NA; J gene: TRBJ2-1; CDR3 DNA: TGTGCCACCAGCAGAGCCGGACAGGGCGGCAATGAGCAGTTCTTC; CDR3 protein: CATSRAGQGGNEQFF
V gene: TRBV27; D gene: TRBD2; clone size: NA; J gene: TRBJ2-5; CDR3 DNA: TGTGCCAGCAGCCGAGCGGGAAAAGAGACCCAGTACTTC; CDR3 protein: CASSRAGKETQYF
V gene: TRBV2; D gene: TRBD1; clone size: few; J gene: TRBJ2-7; CDR3 DNA: TGTGCCAGCATTGGGACAGGGGGCTCCTACGAGCAGTACTTC; CDR3 protein: CASIGTGGSYEQYF
V gene: TRBV19; D gene: TRBD2; clone size: NA; J gene: TRBJ2-1; CDR3 DNA: TGTGCCAGTAGTTCTCCGGGACTAGCGGGGGGCCTCAATGAGCAGTTCTTC; CDR3 protein: CASSSPGLAGGLNEQFF
V gene: TRBV11-2; D gene: TRBD1; clone size: NA; J gene: TRBJ1-1; CDR3 DNA: TGTGCCAGCAGCCCTTGGACAGGGAATGGTGAAGCTTTCTTT; CDR3 protein: CASSPWTGNGEAFF
V gene: TRBV29-1; D gene: NA; clone size: NA; J gene: TRBJ1-2; CDR3 DNA: TGCAGCGCCCAGGGAGGGGCCCACAACTATGGCTACACCTTC; CDR3 protein: CSAQGGAHNYGYTF
V gene: TRBV19; D gene: NA; clone size: NA; J gene: TRBJ2-7; CDR3 DNA: TGTGCCAGTAGTATCGCGGGGAGCAACGAGCAGTACTTC; CDR3 protein: CASSIAGSNEQYF
V gene: TRBV4-3; D gene: NA; clone size: NA; J gene: TRBJ2-5; CDR3 DNA: TGCGCCAGCAGCCGAGACAGGAAAGAGACCCAGTACTTC; CDR3 protein: CASSRDRKETQYF
V gene: TRBV5-5; D gene: NA; clone size: NA; J gene: TRBJ1-1; CDR3 DNA: TGTGCCAGCAGCTTCCGGGACACCTACACTGAAGCTTTCTTT; CDR3 protein: CASSFRDTYTEAFF
V gene: TRBV5-1; D gene: TRBD1; clone size: NA; J gene: TRBJ1-2; CDR3 DNA: TGCGCCAGCAGCCTGGTGGACAGGTCAGGCTACACCTTC; CDR3 protein: CASSLVDRSGYTF
V gene: TRBV5-4; D gene: NA; clone size: NA; J gene: TRBJ2-7; CDR3 DNA: TGTGCCAGCAGCTTGGAGGGAGGCTTCTCCTACGAGCAGTACTTC; CDR3 protein: CASSLEGGFSYEQYF
V gene: TRBV4-1; D gene: NA; clone size: NA; J gene: TRBJ1-6; CDR3 DNA: TGCGCCAGCAGCCAAGGAAGGACACTAAATTCACCCCTCCACTTT; CDR3 protein: CASSQGRTLNSPLHF
V gene: TRBV5-6; D gene: NA; clone size: NA; J gene: TRBJ1-1; CDR3 DNA: TGTGCCAGCAGCCATGGTGAGGAAGCTTTCTTT; CDR3 protein: CASSHGEEAFF
V gene: TRBV5-4; D gene: NA; clone size: NA; J gene: TRBJ2-7; CDR3 DNA: TGTGCCAGCAGCTTGGGGGAGTTAGCCTACGAGCAGTACTTC; CDR3 protein: CASSLGELAYEQYF
V gene: TRBV5-6; D gene: NA; clone size: NA; J gene: TRBJ2-1; CDR3 DNA: TGTGCCAGCAGCTTGGCCGATGAGCAGTTCTTC; CDR3 protein: CASSLADEQFF
V gene: TRBV7-2; D gene: TRBD1; clone size: NA; J gene: TRBJ1-2; CDR3 DNA: TGTGCCAGCAGCCCACGGACAGGGGGGAACTATGGCTACACCTTC; CDR3 protein: CASSPRTGGNYGYTF
V gene: TRBV7-2; D gene: NA; clone size: few; J gene: TRBJ1-2; CDR3 DNA: TGTGCCAGCAGCTTAGAAGGGGGAGGGTATGGCTACACCTTC; CDR3 protein: CASSLEGGGYGYTF
V gene: TRBV7-9; D gene: TRBD2; clone size: few; J gene: TRBJ2-7; CDR3 DNA: TGTGCCAGCAACTCACAAGGGAGGGGCGACGAGCAGTACTTC; CDR3 protein: CASNSQGRGDEQYF
V gene: TRBV10-1; D gene: TRBD1; clone size: NA; J gene: TRBJ2-7; CDR3 DNA: TGCGCCAGCAGTATGGGACAGGGCTACGAGCAGTACTTC; CDR3 protein: CASSMGQGYEQYF
V gene: TRBV29-1; D gene: TRBD1; clone size: NA; J gene: TRBJ1-3; CDR3 DNA: TGCAGCGGTACCTTACAGGGGTCGGGGGACACCATATATTTT; CDR3 protein: CSGTLQGSGDTIYF
V gene: TRBV27; D gene: TRBD2; clone size: NA; J gene: TRBJ2-5; CDR3 DNA: TGTGCCAGCAGTTCCAGACTAGCGGGCAGTGAGACCCAGTACTTC; CDR3 protein: CASSSRLAGSETQYF